A selection of T cell receptor beta chains follows, all from one sample in a study of blood T cell repertoires in COVID-19. This table comes from immunoSEQ multiplex PCR, and its TCRdb copy is limited to in-frame clones, with some not included. The sample holds 200,000 to 250,000 clones, approximately 90% seen once. What was sequenced was peripheral blood. The source of these receptors is a young man with COVID-19, enrolled during active disease. Each CDR3 is given with its conserved first and last residue. The D gene is left open where the match is weak.

length	V	J	D	DNA	CDR3
11	TRBV6-5	TRBJ1-1	.	TGTGCCAGCTCGACAGGCACTGAAGCTTTCTTT	CASSTGTEAFF
15	TRBV5-1	TRBJ2-1	.	TGCGCCAGCAGCTTCGGTCTTTCTGTCTACAATGAGCAGTTCTTC	CASSFGLSVYNEQFF
15	TRBV2	TRBJ1-1	.	TGTGCCAGCAGTTTCCACAGGGTCCTGAACACTGAAGCTTTCTTT	CASSFHRVLNTEAFF
13	TRBV7-3	TRBJ1-1	.	TGTGCCAGCAGGGTGACAGTGAACACTGAAGCTTTCTTT	CASRVTVNTEAFF
16	TRBV18	TRBJ1-1	TRBD1	TGTGCCAGCTCACCCCCGGGACAGGGGTTCGTAGGTGAAGCTTTCTTT	CASSPPGQGFVGEAFF
14	TRBV9	TRBJ2-1	TRBD2	TGTGCCAGCAGCGTAGACCTAGCGGGCCGTGAGCAGTTCTTC	CASSVDLAGREQFF
15	TRBV7-6	TRBJ2-2	TRBD1	TGTGCCAGCAGCCGGGACAGCCCTAGTTTGGGGGAGCTGTTTTTT	CASSRDSPSLGELFF
15	TRBV19	TRBJ1-2	TRBD1	TGTGCCAGTAGTACTCGACAGGGGGTGAACTATGGCTACACCTTC	CASSTRQGVNYGYTF
16	TRBV10-3	TRBJ1-4	.	TGTGCCATCAGTGACTCAACTACAGGGAGAAAGGAAAAACTGTTTTTT	CAISDSTTGRKEKLFF
18	TRBV23-1	TRBJ1-3	.	TGCGCCAGCAGTCACGCCCCTGGGGGGACGTACTCTGGAAACACCATATATTTT	CASSHAPGGTYSGNTIYF